Each of the 27 T cell receptor beta chains below was sequenced from the same sample in a study of blood T cell repertoires in COVID-19. Method: immunoSEQ multiplex PCR; TCRdb's copy keeps in-frame clones and lacks some. This table has about 180,000 clones, approximately 88% appearing once. Sequencing input: peripheral blood. The receptors shown here come from a woman aged 40 to 55 with COVID-19, enrolled during active disease.

The J gene is TRBJ2-5, the V gene TRBV19; a possible D gene is TRBD1 (5 bases). V was clipped by 3 bases and J by 6 bases, with 11 bases between them. Germline CDR1 and CDR2: LNHDA and SQIVND (reference sequence). The length of the CDR3 is 13 residues. The DNA for the CDR3 is TGTGCCAGTAGTATCGACAGAATGAAGACCCAGTACTTC. It specifies CASSIDRMKTQYF.

V is TRBV7-2 and J is TRBJ1-2; D not certain. Per germline, CDR1 SGHTA and CDR2 FQGNSA. The CDR3 sequence is 13 residues long. Trimming stripped 2 bases from V and 4 bases from J, with 8 bases between. CDR3: CASSLKPGYGYTF. CDR3 nucleotide sequence: TGTGCCAGCAGCTTAAAGCCAGGCTATGGCTACACCTTC.

The rearrangement links TRBV28 to TRBJ2-1; 13 bases are shared with TRBD2. Looked up from germline, CDR1 is MDHEN and CDR2 is SYDVKM. The J segment lost 8 bases and the V segment lost 10 bases, leaving 11 bases of the junction unmatched. The CDR3 spans 15 residues. Here the CDR3 DNA reads TGTGCCACACACGGACTAGCGGGAGAATGGGATGAGCAGTTCTTC. This sequence encodes CATHGLAGEWDEQFF. The full variable domain, with the rest looked up from reference TRBV28 and TRBJ2-1, is DVKVTQSSRYLVKRTGEKVFLECVQDMDHENMFWYRQDPGLGLRLIYFSYDVKMKEKGDIPEGYSVSREKKERFSLILESASTNQTSMYLCATHGLAGEWDEQFFGPGTRLTVL.

This chain uses TRBV12-3 or TRBV12-4 with TRBJ2-1; 7 bases align to TRBD2. CDR3 size: 13 residues. The trim removed 3 bases at V and 12 bases at J, leaving 8 bases unmatched. The CDR3 is CASSFGGRALQFF. The CDR3 nucleotides read TGTGCCAGCAGTTTCGGTGGGAGGGCCCTGCAGTTCTTC.

Points on this clone: Mismatch with germline at one junction end may stem from a read error. V is TRBV6-5 and J is TRBJ1-4; 7 nucleotides agree with TRBD1. The CDR3 spans 14 residues. The germline CDR1 and CDR2 sequences are MNHEY and SVGAGI. This CDR3 reads CAISNRQGGEKLFF. CDR3 nucleotides: TGTGCCATCAGTAACAGACAGGGTGGGGAAAAACTGTTTTTT.

The rearrangement uses TRBV6-5 and TRBJ1-1; the D is unclear. V shed 4 bases and J shed 0 bases, with 12 bases lying between them. The CDR3 length is 15 residues. Germline assignment: CDR1 MNHEY and CDR2 SVGAGI. Written as DNA, the CDR3 is TGTGCCAGCAGTTCCCCCGGGATCATGAACACTGAAGCTTTCTTT. The encoded protein is CASSSPGIMNTEAFF.

J is TRBJ1-1 and V is TRBV14, with a tentative D call TRBD1 (5 bases). CDR3 length equals 13 residues. CDR1 SGHDN and CDR2 FVKESK come from the germline V gene. The V gene lost 2 bases and the J gene lost 3 bases, with 7 bases spanning the gap. The CDR3 loop reads CASSQRGYTEAFF. CDR3 sequence (DNA): TGTGCCAGCAGCCAACGGGGGTACACTGAAGCTTTCTTT.

This clone is a singleton in its sample. CDR3 sequence reads: CASSVKRGSYEQYF. DNA of the CDR3: TGTGCCAGCAGCGTCAAGCGGGGCTCCTACGAGCAGTACTTC. J is TRBJ2-7 and V is TRBV2; TRBD2 matches 7 bases. The V gene's germline CDR1 is SNHLY and CDR2 FYNNEI. V shed 6 bases, J shed 0 bases, and the junction held 5 bases outside the gene matches. The CDR3 extends over 14 amino acids.

V usage is TRBV7-3 and J usage is TRBJ2-1, with 8 bases aligning to TRBD2. Germline CDR1 and CDR2: SGHTA and FQGTGA. The CDR3 is 14 amino acids. Trimming removed 5 bases from V and 6 bases from J; junction bases left unmatched: 6. The CDR3 nucleotides read TGTGCCAGCAGCCGGGAGGGGTTCCTCAATGAGCAGTTCTTC. Amino acids: CASSREGFLNEQFF.

This chain connects TRBV10-2 to TRBJ1-5; D is possibly TRBD1 (5 bases). V was trimmed by 0 bases and J by 0 bases, leaving 12 bases between them. The CDR3 length is 17 residues. The germline V gene has CDR1 WSHSY and CDR2 SAAADI. The chain's CDR3 is CASSESLTGYSNQPQHF. The DNA for the CDR3 is TGCGCCAGCAGTGAGTCGTTAACAGGTTATAGCAATCAGCCCCAGCATTTT.

The rearrangement links TRBV20-1 to TRBJ2-7, with TRBD2 as a possible D gene (6 bases). CDR3 size: 11 residues. With 0 bases removed from V and 9 bases from J, the gap between germline ends came to 9 bases. Germline V gene data show CDR1 as DFQATT and CDR2 as SNEGSKA (reference sequence). CDR3 coding DNA: TGCAGTGCTAGAGATCTCGGGGGGCAGTACTTC. This encodes CSARDLGGQYF.

The chain has TRBV27 and TRBJ2-7, with TRBD2 identical over 11 bases. V dropped 5 bases and J dropped 9; count of bases not matched to a gene: 9. Looked up from germline, CDR1 is MNHEY and CDR2 is SMNVEV (reference sequence). The CDR3 consists of 14 residues. This chain's CDR3 is CASSVLAGVRGQYF. CDR3 nucleotides: TGTGCCAGCAGTGTACTAGCGGGAGTAAGAGGGCAGTACTTC.

The rearrangement joins TRBV10-2 to TRBJ1-6; D possibly corresponds to TRBD1 (6 bases). In germline, CDR1 is WSHSY, CDR2 SAAADI. Trimming took off 3 bases at V and 7 bases at J, with 13 bases between the two ends. This CDR3 contains 15 residues. The CDR3 DNA sequence: TGCGCCAGCAGTGAATATCAGGGGTCCAATTCACCCCTCCACTTT. Its translation is CASSEYQGSNSPLHF.

The chain links TRBV6-4 to TRBJ1-2, with TRBD1 matching over 9 bases. The CDR3 length is 16 residues. Germline V CDR1 and CDR2: MRHNA, SNTAGT. V lost 5 bases to trimming and J lost 6 bases; unmatched junction nucleotides: 13. The CDR3 DNA reads TGTGCCAGCAGTCTCTATGGACAGGGGAATGTTGATGGCTACACCTTC. Translated, it gives CASSLYGQGNVDGYTF.

This clone was counted only a few times. The gene calls are TRBV6-4 and TRBJ2-7; TRBD2 aligns across 9 bases. With V trimmed by 4 bases and J by 4 bases, 11 bases remained unmatched. CDR3 length equals 16 residues. Per the germline V gene, CDR1 is MRHNA and CDR2 is SNTAGT. The CDR3 loop reads CASSVFGTSSQYEQYF. CDR3 nucleotide sequence: TGTGCCAGCAGTGTGTTTGGGACTAGCAGTCAATACGAGCAGTACTTC.

This chain uses TRBV29-1 with TRBJ2-1; D gene unclear. CDR1 is SQVTM, CDR2 ANQGSEA, per germline. The CDR3 consists of 14 residues. Trimming took off 0 bases at V and 7 bases at J, with 13 bases between the two ends. CDR3 in amino acids: CSVEDRGVVNEQFF. The DNA of the CDR3 is TGCAGCGTTGAAGATCGTGGAGTGGTTAATGAGCAGTTCTTC.

The genes are TRBV6-2 or TRBV6-3 and TRBJ2-5; D is perhaps TRBD1 (6 bases). This CDR3 is 12 amino acids long. The V and J ends lost 2 bases and 11 bases respectively, with 12 bases between them. The V gene's germline CDR1 is MNHEY and CDR2 SVGEGT. The CDR3 sequence: CASSYVGTGQYF. DNA for the CDR3: TGTGCCAGCAGTTACGTAGGAACAGGGCAGTACTTC.

This clone was picked up a small number of times. The V gene is TRBV2, the J gene TRBJ2-1; D is unresolved. Trimming left V 7 bases short and J 9 bases short, with 13 bases between. The CDR3 runs to 12 residues. The V gene's germline CDR1 is SNHLY and CDR2 FYNNEI. The CDR3 DNA reads TGTGCCAGCAAAGGCGGCAATAGTGAGCAGTTCTTC. Translation gives CASKGGNSEQFF.

The chain links TRBV3-1 (or the pseudogene TRBV3-2) to TRBJ1-2; 8 positions agree with TRBD1. Per the germline V gene, CDR1 is LGHDT and CDR2 is YNNKEL (reference sequence). The CDR3 sequence is 14 residues long. V trimming: 3 bases; J trimming: 6 bases; junction bases outside the gene matches: 6. The CDR3 loop reads CASSQNSGGHGYTF. CDR3 DNA sequence: TGTGCCAGCAGCCAGAATTCAGGGGGCCATGGCTACACCTTC.

The gene calls are TRBV5-4 and TRBJ2-3; no clear D gene. This CDR3 spans 16 amino acids. The V gene lost 4 bases and the J gene lost 0 bases, with 15 bases spanning the gap. From germline, CDR1 is SGHNT and CDR2 YYREEE (reference sequence). In DNA form, the CDR3 reads TGTGCCAGCAGCCGCGAGGTTGTACGGAGCACAGATACGCAGTATTTT. This sequence encodes CASSREVVRSTDTQYF.

The table lists this clone with a count of one. The chain recombines TRBV7-2 with TRBJ2-7, with 7 positions matching TRBD1. Per the germline V gene, CDR1 is SGHTA and CDR2 is FQGNSA. V was clipped by 5 bases and J by 4 bases; unmatched bases: 8. CDR3 length: 14 amino acids. As DNA, the CDR3 is TGTGCCAGCAGCCCCTCCGGGACAGTATACGAGCAGTACTTC. Translated: CASSPSGTVYEQYF. Combining the CDR3 with reference TRBV7-2 and TRBJ2-7 gives the whole variable domain GAGVSQSPSNKVTEKGKDVELRCDPISGHTALYWYRQSLGQGLEFLIYFQGNSAPDKSGLPSDRFSAERTGGSVSTLTIQRTQQEDSAVYLCASSPSGTVYEQYFGPGTRLTVT.

The chain is built from TRBV7-2 and TRBJ1-1; the D gene is possibly TRBD1 (5 bases). V lost 1 base, J lost 5 bases, and 11 bases lay in between. This CDR3 contains 14 residues. From germline, CDR1 is SGHTA and CDR2 FQGNSA. The CDR3 sequence is CASSLEARVTEAFF. DNA for the CDR3: TGTGCCAGCAGCTTAGAGGCCAGGGTGACTGAAGCTTTCTTT.

The gene calls are TRBV27 and TRBJ2-7; 12 nucleotides agree with TRBD1. In germline, CDR1 is MNHEY, CDR2 SMNVEV (reference sequence). After removal of 5 bases from V and 5 bases from J, the junction contained 4 bases not matched to a gene. The CDR3 is 14 amino acids. CDR3 region: CASSPGTGGHEQYF. The CDR3 DNA reads TGTGCCAGCAGTCCCGGGACAGGGGGCCACGAGCAGTACTTC.

The chain has TRBV18 and TRBJ1-2; D might be TRBD1 (5 bases). The CDR3 runs 15 residues. Per germline, CDR1 KGHSH and CDR2 LQKENI. V lost 3 bases to trimming and J lost 3 bases, with 14 bases between them. CDR3 DNA: TGTGCCAGCTCACCCAACCCGTCCAGGGACTATGGCTACACCTTC. Translating gives CASSPNPSRDYGYTF.

The chain links TRBV29-1 to TRBJ2-1; 8 bases fit TRBD2. Trimming cost V 2 bases and J 7 bases; bases outside gene matches: 10. CDR3 length equals 15 residues. The germline V gene has CDR1 SQVTM and CDR2 ANQGSEA. The CDR3 sequence is CSVERGAGVKNEQFF. CDR3 bases: TGCAGCGTTGAACGGGGAGCGGGAGTAAAGAATGAGCAGTTCTTC.

The V and J genes are TRBV24-1 and TRBJ2-1; no clear D. The CDR3 totals 11 residues. Per germline, CDR1 KGHDR and CDR2 SFDVKD. V lost 5 bases, J lost 8 bases, and 6 bases lay in between. This CDR3 reads CATSVLYEQFF. CDR3 nucleotide sequence: TGTGCCACCAGTGTCCTTTATGAGCAGTTCTTC.

This clone has just a few counts. V usage is TRBV6-1 and J usage is TRBJ1-2; the match to TRBD1 covers 9 bases. Germline values: CDR1 MNHNS, CDR2 SASEGT. J gave up 3 bases and V 2 bases, and 7 bases lay outside the gene matches. The CDR3 totals 16 residues. CDR3 loop: CASSEWKTGGHYGYTF. The CDR3 DNA reads as TGTGCCAGCAGTGAATGGAAGACAGGGGGACACTATGGCTACACCTTC.